This T cell receptor beta chain was sequenced during a study of blood T cell repertoires in COVID-19. Study details: Sample material is recorded as cDNA or gDNA derived from T cells, B-cell-depleted T cells, or PBMCs.

Original methodology: For nucleated cells, counts were estimated from reference gene primer amplification. Profiled with immunoSEQ multiplex PCR; TCRdb holds only in-frame clones, not every one. V and J calls and clone size follow that table, whereas D and trimming were derived from the DNA. This table has 250,000 to 300,000 clones, 88% appearing once. The germline gives CDR1 SGHTA, CDR2 FQGNSA. The CDR3 extends over 14 amino acids. Between the trimmed V and J ends, which lost 6 bases and 6 bases, there was a span of 14 bases. The receptor was derived from a woman aged 25 to 39 with acute or convalescent COVID-19. Sequences were obtained from peripheral blood. V gene TRBV7-2 combines with J gene TRBJ2-2, with D tentatively TRBD1 (5 bases). The CDR3 loop is CASSLRTPAGELFF. For the CDR3, the DNA is TGTGCCAGCAGTTTACGGACACCGGCCGGGGAGCTGTTTTTT.